These 30 T cell receptor beta chains share one sample of origin, sequenced in a study of Ad26.COV2.S vaccination and SARS-CoV-2 variants. The repertoire was sequenced with immunoSEQ multiplex PCR; TCRdb's copy has only in-frame clones and lacks some. The data show some 450,000 clones, around 90% seen once. Noted treatment: roughly 20 received Ad26.COV2.S at low or high dose, single or two shots; about 5 received placebo; per-sample allocation not given. It was on day 63 after the first vaccine or placebo injection that samples were taken. The sample here was peripheral blood, taken in a trial of Ad26.COV2.S vaccine versus placebo. Receptor source: a person between 18 and 65 years old who received the Ad26.COV2.S COVID-19 vaccine or a placebo.

The chain uses TRBV19 and TRBJ1-2; a possible D gene is TRBD1 (5 bases). Trimming left V 3 bases short and J 7 bases short, with 21 bases between. The CDR3 covers 16 residues. The germline V gene has CDR1 LNHDA and CDR2 SQIVND (reference sequence). CDR3 DNA: TGTGCCAGTAGTATTCAGCGGCAGGGCCTCACCGCTGGCTACACCTTC. Amino acid sequence: CASSIQRQGLTAGYTF.

This chain uses TRBV7-2 with TRBJ2-2, with D perhaps matching TRBD1 (6 bases). The CDR3 has 16 amino acids. CDR1 is SGHTA, CDR2 FQGNSA, per germline. Trimming removed 5 bases at V and 6 bases at J, with 19 bases between. The CDR3 nucleotides are TGTGCCAGCAGCCAGGGGTCCCCGCGGGTATCCGGGGAGCTGTTTTTT. Translated, it gives CASSQGSPRVSGELFF.

The table lists this clone with a few counts. The chain employs TRBV6-1 and TRBJ1-2; D is perhaps TRBD1 (6 bases). The CDR3 is 17 amino acids. V was shortened by 0 bases and J by 4 bases, with 18 bases between the two germline ends. The germline gives CDR1 MNHNS, CDR2 SASEGT. The CDR3 reads CASSEARGFPRSYGYTF. The DNA for the CDR3 is TGTGCCAGCAGTGAAGCCAGGGGATTCCCGCGATCCTATGGCTACACCTTC.

V is TRBV7-2 and J is TRBJ2-4; D call uncertain. Germline loops: CDR1 SGHTA, CDR2 FQGNSA. This CDR3 spans 15 amino acids. V dropped 1 base and J dropped 0 bases, with 7 bases sitting between them. The CDR3: CASSLGRLAKNIQYF. In DNA, the CDR3 is TGTGCCAGCAGCTTAGGCCGATTAGCCAAAAACATTCAGTACTTC.

V and J are TRBV7-9 and TRBJ2-5; 10 nucleotides line up with TRBD1. The CDR3 loop spans 15 amino acids. The J segment lost 4 bases and the V segment lost 5 bases, leaving 7 bases of the junction unmatched. Germline CDR1 and CDR2: SEHNR and FQNEAQ (reference sequence). The DNA of the CDR3 is TGTGCCAGCAGCCTAGGACAGGGGGTCCGAGAGACCCAGTACTTC. Protein sequence: CASSLGQGVRETQYF.

This clone was recorded a few times. The rearrangement uses TRBV7-2 and TRBJ2-7; no reliable D call. The germline CDR1 and CDR2 sequences are SGHTA and FQGNSA. Trimming removed 2 bases from V and 5 bases from J, with 7 bases in between. This CDR3 comprises 12 residues. The CDR3 DNA reads as TGTGCCAGCAGCTTACTGGCGCACGAGCAGTACTTC. This translates into CASSLLAHEQYF.

This rearrangement joins TRBV4-2 to TRBJ2-5; 9 bases agree with TRBD2. The CDR3 extends over 16 amino acids. J was trimmed by 0 bases and V by 4 bases; bases with no gene match: 6. Germline CDR1 is LGHNA and CDR2 is YNFKEQ. The DNA for the CDR3 is TGTGCCAGCAGCCCTGGCGCGGGAGGGTACCAAGAGACCCAGTACTTC. Residues: CASSPGAGGYQETQYF.

V gene TRBV7-2 combines with J gene TRBJ1-1; 10 bases line up with TRBD1. The V and J ends lost 6 bases and 6 bases, in that order; junction bases with no gene match: 7. Germline assignment: CDR1 SGHTA and CDR2 FQGNSA. CDR3 length: 14 amino acids. This CDR3 reads CASRETGGSPEAFF. CDR3 sequence (DNA): TGTGCCAGCAGAGAGACAGGGGGCAGTCCTGAAGCTTTCTTT. The full variable domain, with the rest looked up from reference TRBV7-2 and TRBJ1-1, is GAGVSQSPSNKVTEKGKDVELRCDPISGHTALYWYRQSLGQGLEFLIYFQGNSAPDKSGLPSDRFSAERTGGSVSTLTIQRTQQEDSAVYLCASRETGGSPEAFFGQGTRLTVV.

This rearrangement joins TRBV20-1 to TRBJ2-3; 13 bases fit TRBD2. The CDR3 consists of 18 residues. V was clipped by 3 bases and J by 4 bases; unmatched bases: 13. Germline CDR1 is DFQATT and CDR2 is SNEGSKA (reference sequence). Here the CDR3 reads CSASRLAGGMGSADTQYF. CDR3 DNA: TGCAGTGCTAGTAGACTAGCGGGAGGTATGGGGAGCGCAGATACGCAGTATTTT.

This clone was seen a handful of times. This chain joins TRBV28 and TRBJ1-5; 8 nucleotides line up with TRBD1. Trimming at V came to 3 bases and at J to 7 bases, leaving 11 bases not matched to a gene. This CDR3 is 16 amino acids long. In germline, CDR1 is MDHEN, CDR2 SYDVKM. CDR3 DNA: TGTGCCAGCAGTTTCGCGGTCAGGGGGCAAAGACAGCCCCAGCATTTT. This sequence encodes CASSFAVRGQRQPQHF.

This chain links TRBV19 with TRBJ1-6, with TRBD1 as a possible D gene (6 bases). The V end was cut by 5 bases, the J end by 10 bases, with 18 bases between. Germline assignment: CDR1 LNHDA and CDR2 SQIVND (reference sequence). This CDR3 comprises 15 residues. The CDR3 sequence: CASSVTGFQESPLHF. CDR3 DNA sequence: TGTGCCAGTAGTGTCACAGGGTTTCAGGAATCACCCCTCCACTTT.

The chain has TRBV6-5 and TRBJ2-3; possibly TRBD2 for D (6 bases). Germline loops: CDR1 MNHEY, CDR2 SVGAGI. The V end lost 0 bases, the J end lost 3 bases, and 13 bases lay between the germline ends. The CDR3 has 16 residues. The CDR3 DNA is TGTGCCAGCAGTTACTCAACGGGAGTTTCTACAGATACGCAGTATTTT. Encoded protein: CASSYSTGVSTDTQYF.

CDR3 in amino acids: CASSSDRGQSGYTF. CDR3 sequence (DNA): TGTGCCAGCAGCTCCGACAGGGGGCAGAGCGGCTACACCTTC. The chain couples TRBV5-4 to TRBJ1-2; 10 nucleotides line up with TRBD1. The CDR3 has 14 residues. Trimming took 3 bases from V and 8 from J; bases not matched to a gene: 7. Germline-derived CDR1 and CDR2 are SGHNT and YYREEE (reference sequence).

The V gene is TRBV6-2 or TRBV6-3, the J gene TRBJ1-4, with TRBD1 as a possible D gene (5 bases). There are 20 residues in the CDR3. Looked up from germline, CDR1 is MNHEY and CDR2 is SVGEGT. The V end was cut by 0 bases, the J end by 8 bases, with 28 bases between. CDR3 sequence reads: CASSYSKVGGTVGMKEKLFF. The CDR3 DNA follows: TGTGCCAGCAGTTACTCCAAGGTTGGGGGTACCGTCGGAATGAAGGAAAAACTGTTTTTT.

The chain uses TRBV9 and TRBJ2-2; 12 bases align to TRBD2. This CDR3 region has 19 residues. V shed 2 bases, J shed 0 bases, and the junction held 8 bases outside the gene matches. In germline, CDR1 is SGDLS, CDR2 YYNGEE. The CDR3 sequence: CASSVTSGRTNPNTGELFF. The CDR3 bases are TGTGCCAGCAGCGTCACTAGCGGGAGGACCAATCCGAACACCGGGGAGCTGTTTTTT.

The rearrangement links TRBV9 to TRBJ1-6; D gene unclear. The CDR3 has 14 amino acids. Germline CDR1 SGDLS, CDR2 YYNGEE. V gave up 0 bases and J gave up 14 bases, with 15 bases separating them. CDR3 protein: CASSVADPSSTLHF. The DNA of the CDR3 is TGTGCCAGCAGCGTAGCAGACCCCTCGAGCACCCTCCACTTT.

The J gene is TRBJ1-1, the V gene TRBV30, with D unresolved. The CDR3 totals 11 residues. Germline values: CDR1 GTSNPN, CDR2 SVGIG (reference sequence). Trimming cost V 5 bases and J 5 bases, with 9 bases left between them. The CDR3 spells CAWVRRTEAFF. CDR3 nucleotides: TGTGCCTGGGTTAGGAGAACTGAAGCTTTCTTT.

V gene TRBV7-8 combines with J gene TRBJ2-7, with D tentatively TRBD2 (5 bases). The CDR3 contains 13 residues. The germline CDR1 and CDR2 sequences are SGHVS and FQNEAQ. Trimming shortened V by 0 bases and J by 3 bases, and 6 bases separated the two germline ends. CDR3 protein: CASSLARDYEQYF. Written as DNA, the CDR3 is TGTGCCAGCAGCTTAGCCCGGGACTACGAGCAGTACTTC.

The rearrangement joins TRBV19 to TRBJ2-5; D remains unclear. Trimming shortened V by 3 bases and J by 1 base, and 9 bases separated the two germline ends. The germline V gene has CDR1 LNHDA and CDR2 SQIVND (reference sequence). The CDR3 contains 14 residues. The DNA of the CDR3 is TGTGCCAGTAGTATTCGCATATCCCAAGAGACCCAGTACTTC. Amino acids: CASSIRISQETQYF. Full variable domain (outside the CDR3, taken from reference TRBV19 and TRBJ2-5): DGGITQSPKYLFRKEGQNVTLSCEQNLNHDAMYWYRQDPGQGLRLIYYSQIVNDFQKGDIAEGYSVSREKKESFPLTVTSAQKNPTAFYLCASSIRISQETQYFGPGTRLLVL.

The chain recombines TRBV7-2 with TRBJ2-7, with D possibly TRBD2 on 6 matching bases. Per germline, CDR1 SGHTA and CDR2 FQGNSA. V shed 6 bases and J shed 6 bases, with 9 bases lying between them. The CDR3 has 11 amino acids. The CDR3 here is CASSSGSEQYF. The CDR3 region has the DNA TGTGCCAGCAGTTCCGGGAGCGAGCAGTACTTC.

This clone was detected only a few times. J is TRBJ2-7 and V is TRBV7-6, with TRBD2 identical over 10 bases. The V gene's germline CDR1 is SGHVS and CDR2 FNYEAQ. J was trimmed by 0 bases and V by 1 base; bases with no gene match: 12. The CDR3 runs to 19 residues. The CDR3 region is CASSLGGASGSPRSYEQYF. The CDR3 bases are TGTGCCAGCAGCTTAGGTGGGGCTAGCGGGAGTCCACGCTCCTACGAGCAGTACTTC.

This clone was detected once. The chain combines TRBV9 with TRBJ1-3; D is uncertain. The germline CDR1 and CDR2 sequences are SGDLS and YYNGEE. V shed 2 bases and J shed 0 bases, with 6 bases lying between them. The CDR3 is made up of 14 amino acids. The CDR3: CASSVYSSGNTIYF. The CDR3 nucleotides read TGTGCCAGCAGCGTCTATAGCTCTGGAAACACCATATATTTT.

The rearrangement joins TRBV2 to TRBJ2-7, with 7 bases that match TRBD2. V was pared by 8 bases and J by 5 bases, with 9 bases of the junction left unmatched. CDR1 and CDR2 from the germline V gene are SNHLY and FYNNEI. CDR3 length equals 13 residues. DNA for the CDR3: TGTGCCAGCGCCTCCGGACTAGTCAACGAGCAGTACTTC. Protein: CASASGLVNEQYF.

The chain recombines TRBV29-1 with TRBJ2-5, with 8 bases matching TRBD1. J lost 4 bases, V lost 2 bases, and 6 bases had no gene match. This CDR3 is built from 14 residues. Germline-derived CDR1 and CDR2 are SQVTM and ANQGSEA. As DNA, the CDR3 is TGCAGCGTTGAACGGGGTACAGGGGGAGAGACCCAGTACTTC. It specifies CSVERGTGGETQYF.

The V and J genes are TRBV3-1 (or the pseudogene TRBV3-2) and TRBJ2-2, with D perhaps being TRBD1 or TRBD2 (5 bases each). The germline V gene encodes CDR1 LGHDT and CDR2 YNNKEL (reference sequence). Trimming shortened V by 0 bases and J by 5 bases, and 10 bases separated the two germline ends. This CDR3 region has 15 residues. Here the CDR3 reads CASSQELGGTGELFF. CDR3 nucleotide sequence: TGTGCCAGCAGCCAAGAGCTTGGGGGTACCGGGGAGCTGTTTTTT.

The J gene is TRBJ1-6, the V gene TRBV7-9; D gene uncertain. This CDR3 has 12 residues. V was cut by 5 bases and J by 9 bases, with 8 bases left in between. Germline-derived CDR1 and CDR2 are SEHNR and FQNEAQ (reference sequence). CDR3 bases: TGTGCCAGCAGCGATCGGGGTTCACCCCTCCACTTT. As protein: CASSDRGSPLHF. Complete variable domain (other parts from reference TRBV7-9 and TRBJ1-6): DTGVSQNPRHKITKRGQNVTFRCDPISEHNRLYWYRQTLGQGPEFLTYFQNEAQLEKSRLLSDRFSAERPKGSFSTLEIQRTEQGDSAMYLCASSDRGSPLHFGNGTRLTVT.

The V call is TRBV11-1, the J call TRBJ2-6, with TRBD2 as a possible D gene (6 bases). CDR1 SGHAT and CDR2 FQDESV come from the germline V gene (reference sequence). V lost 5 bases to trimming and J lost 3 bases, with 14 bases between them. The CDR3 totals 16 residues. This CDR3 reads CASSGGTAHGANVLTF. DNA of the CDR3: TGTGCCAGCAGCGGGGGGACTGCCCATGGGGCCAACGTCCTGACTTTC.

Worth noting for this clone: The same CDR3 arises from other DNA sequences in this sample as well. The V call is TRBV19, the J call TRBJ2-7, with D tentatively TRBD1 (6 bases). Per the germline V gene, CDR1 is LNHDA and CDR2 is SQIVND (reference sequence). V dropped 2 bases and J dropped 0 bases, with 8 bases sitting between them. This CDR3 is 14 amino acids long. Here the CDR3 reads CASSIQGSSYEQYF. The CDR3 nucleotides read TGTGCCAGTAGTATACAGGGGAGCTCCTACGAGCAGTACTTC.

The chain uses TRBV7-3 and TRBJ2-5; 11 nucleotides line up with TRBD2. Germline values: CDR1 SGHTA, CDR2 FQGTGA. V gave up 4 bases and J gave up 5 bases; unmatched junction bases: 15. The CDR3 is made up of 18 amino acids. CDR3 nucleotide sequence: TGTGCCAGCAGCTCCAGGGCCCTAGCGGGAGGAATTGGGGAGACCCAGTACTTC. Its protein product is CASSSRALAGGIGETQYF.

The CDR3 sequence: CASSQRPGVVEDGNTIYF. CDR3 sequence (DNA): TGCGCCAGCAGCCAACGGCCGGGGGTCGTAGAGGATGGAAACACCATATATTTT. The rearrangement uses TRBV4-1 and TRBJ1-3, with a tentative D call TRBD1 (5 bases). The V gene lost 2 bases and the J gene lost 3 bases, with 20 bases spanning the gap. Germline-derived CDR1 and CDR2 are MGHRA and YSYEKL. The CDR3 length is 18 residues.